Each of the 18 T cell receptor beta chains below was sequenced from the same sample in a study of T cells of healthy individuals. TCRdb called the 5' RACE reads again in MiXCR, with one record for every CDR3 protein. The repertoire holds 95,000 to 100,000 distinct CDR3 sequences, with about 16% as singletons. All receptors come from a human donor in good health.

J is TRBJ2-2 and V is TRBV5-1, with D uncertain. The V end lost 0 bases, the J end lost 2 bases, and 8 bases lay between the germline ends. The CDR3 covers 15 residues. The germline gives CDR1 SGHRS, CDR2 YFSETQ. The CDR3 loop is CASSLAVANTGELFF. CDR3 DNA sequence: TGCGCCAGCAGCTTGGCGGTAGCCAACACCGGGGAGCTGTTTTTT.

This clonotype was counted a few times. This chain connects TRBV6-2 or TRBV6-3 to TRBJ2-7; D gene uncertain. Between the trimmed V and J ends, which lost 1 base and 0 bases, there was a span of 4 bases. CDR3 length: 13 residues. CDR1 is MNHEY, CDR2 SVGEGT, per germline. The CDR3, as DNA: TGTGCCAGCAGTTACTGGGACTCCTACGAGCAGTACTTC. The encoded protein is CASSYWDSYEQYF.

This clonotype has more than one count but fewer than ten. This chain links TRBV7-9 with TRBJ1-2, with 8 bases fitting TRBD1. This CDR3 has 13 residues. Germline lookup yields CDR1 SEHNR and CDR2 FQNEAQ (reference sequence). Trimming removed 5 bases from V and 10 bases from J; junction bases left unmatched: 9. This CDR3 reads CASSQSGQGIYTF. CDR3 in DNA: TGTGCCAGCAGCCAAAGTGGACAGGGAATCTACACCTTC.

This clonotype was picked up a small number of times. This chain connects TRBV7-9 to TRBJ1-1, with 9 bases aligning to TRBD1. CDR1 and CDR2 (germline): SEHNR, FQNEAQ (reference sequence). There are 16 residues in the CDR3. Germline trimming cut 3 bases from V and 2 bases from J; bases unmatched to any gene: 7. CDR3 sequence reads: CASSFPQGAVNTEAFF. The CDR3 DNA sequence: TGTGCCAGCAGCTTCCCACAGGGGGCGGTTAACACTGAAGCTTTCTTT.

This clonotype was recorded at least ten times. The rearrangement links TRBV7-2 to TRBJ2-2, with D uncertain. The CDR3 sequence is 15 residues long. Deletions cut 6 bases from V and 4 bases from J, with 15 bases between. Per the germline V gene, CDR1 is SGHTA and CDR2 is FQGNSA. The CDR3 loop is CASSSSPWGTGELFF. The CDR3 DNA follows: TGTGCCAGCAGTTCAAGTCCGTGGGGCACCGGGGAGCTGTTTTTT.

This sequence joins TRBV7-2 and TRBJ2-7, with 8 bases lining up with TRBD1. The CDR3 extends over 14 amino acids. Losses at the gene ends were 5 bases for V and 2 bases for J; bases not matched to a gene: 5. Germline V gene data show CDR1 as SGHTA and CDR2 as FQGNSA. This chain's CDR3 is CASSIGQGPYEQYF. CDR3 bases: TGTGCCAGCAGCATCGGACAGGGACCCTACGAGCAGTACTTC.

This clonotype was counted at least ten times. The V and J genes are TRBV6-2 or TRBV6-3 and TRBJ2-5, with 7 bases identical to TRBD1. There are 14 residues in the CDR3. Trimming removed 7 bases from V and 5 bases from J; junction bases left unmatched: 10. CDR1 and CDR2 from the germline V gene are MNHEY and SVGEGT. The CDR3 nucleotides read TGTGCCAGCATCCCCGGGACAGAAGGGGAGACCCAGTACTTC. Encoded protein: CASIPGTEGETQYF.

This clonotype occurred a few times. CDR3 amino acids: CASSSGLKETQYF. The CDR3 region has the DNA TGTGCCAGCAGTTCGGGACTGAAAGAGACCCAGTACTTC. This chain uses TRBV6-6 with TRBJ2-5; tentatively, D is TRBD2 (6 bases). Looked up from germline, CDR1 is MNHNY and CDR2 is SVGAGI (reference sequence). Trimming left V 4 bases short and J 3 bases short, with 9 bases between. This CDR3 comprises 13 residues.

In its sample, this clonotype was seen a few times. The chain employs TRBV5-5 and TRBJ1-1; D gene uncertain. V lost 0 bases and J lost 6, with 15 bases in between. The CDR3 contains 15 residues. Germline lookup yields CDR1 SGHKS and CDR2 YYEKEE (reference sequence). CDR3 bases: TGTGCCAGCAGCTTGGAAATGCCCCCGAGTGCTGAAGCTTTCTTT. It encodes CASSLEMPPSAEAFF.

This chain joins TRBV6-5 and TRBJ2-5; no firm D call. Between the trimmed V and J ends, which lost 6 bases and 4 bases, there was a span of 12 bases. Germline CDR1 and CDR2: MNHEY and SVGAGI. This CDR3 contains 13 residues. CDR3 DNA sequence: TGTGCCAGCAGAATGTCGCATGGAGAGACCCAGTACTTC. It yields the protein CASRMSHGETQYF.

Many counts were recorded for this clonotype. J is TRBJ1-2 and V is TRBV5-6; possibly TRBD1 for D (5 bases). CDR1 SGHDT and CDR2 YYEEEE come from the germline V gene. V dropped 4 bases and J dropped 6 bases, with 16 bases sitting between them. This CDR3 spans 14 amino acids. The CDR3 here is CASSPGPFYDGYTF. The CDR3 bases are TGTGCCAGCAGCCCGGGACCTTTCTATGATGGCTACACCTTC.

The V gene is TRBV29-1, the J gene TRBJ2-3; TRBD2 agrees at 7 bases. The CDR3 spans 14 residues. Trimming took 4 bases from V and 2 from J; bases not matched to a gene: 6. The germline gives CDR1 SQVTM, CDR2 ANQGSEA. The CDR3 spells CSVGLAVFTDTQYF. The CDR3 DNA reads as TGCAGCGTTGGGCTAGCGGTCTTCACAGATACGCAGTATTTT.

This clonotype was counted between two and nine times. V and J are TRBV29-1 and TRBJ1-5, with D possibly being TRBD1 (6 bases). The CDR3 covers 13 residues. From germline, CDR1 is SQVTM and CDR2 ANQGSEA. Trimming left V 3 bases short and J 6 bases short, with 12 bases between. The CDR3 nucleotides are TGCAGCGTTGACGAGGGGGTGGGTCAGCCCCAGCATTTT. Translating gives CSVDEGVGQPQHF.

This clonotype has more than one count but fewer than ten. The chain uses TRBV9 and TRBJ1-1; tentative D call: TRBD1 (5 bases). Germline assignment: CDR1 SGDLS and CDR2 YYNGEE. V was trimmed by 4 bases and J by 3 bases, leaving 16 bases between them. CDR3 length equals 15 residues. CDR3 in amino acids: CASSLLGRGDTEAFF. In DNA form, the CDR3 reads TGTGCCAGCAGCCTCCTAGGAAGGGGCGACACTGAAGCTTTCTTT.

This clonotype has at least ten counts. The J gene is TRBJ1-4, the V gene TRBV25-1; D gene unclear. Germline V lookup: CDR1 MGHDK, CDR2 SYGVNS. The V gene lost 1 base and the J gene lost 0 bases, with 3 bases spanning the gap. This CDR3 spans 14 amino acids. DNA of the CDR3: TGTGCCAGCAGTGAATTCACAACTAATGAAAAACTGTTTTTT. Translation gives CASSEFTTNEKLFF.

This clonotype was found a few times. The genes are TRBV24-1 and TRBJ2-6; D is ambiguous. The CDR3 sequence is 14 residues long. Germline assignment: CDR1 KGHDR and CDR2 SFDVKD. V was shortened by 3 bases and J by 4 bases, with 6 bases between the two germline ends. The CDR3 is CATSDNTGANVLTF. The CDR3, as DNA: TGTGCCACCAGTGATAATACGGGGGCCAACGTCCTGACTTTC.

The gene calls are TRBV7-3 and TRBJ2-7; 9 nucleotides match TRBD1. With 3 bases clipped from V and 4 bases from J, the junction kept 7 bases outside the gene matches. CDR3 length: 15 residues. The germline gives CDR1 SGHTA, CDR2 FQGTGA. The DNA of the CDR3 is TGTGCCAGCAGCTTCTCAGGACAGGGGTCGTACGAGCAGTACTTC. Amino acids: CASSFSGQGSYEQYF.

The genes are TRBV4-3 and TRBJ2-7, with 7 bases that match TRBD1. CDR3 length equals 17 residues. Germline V CDR1 and CDR2: LGHNA, YSLEER. With V trimmed by 4 bases and J by 1 base, 13 bases remained unmatched. Here the CDR3 DNA reads TGCGCCAGCAGCCGAAATTTCGGACAGGACGATTCCTACGAGCAGTACTTC. Protein product: CASSRNFGQDDSYEQYF.